These 16 T cell receptor beta chains came from one sample sequenced in a study of blood T cell repertoires in COVID-19. Repertoires were generated with immunoSEQ multiplex PCR, while TCRdb's copy carries only in-frame clones and drops some. Of 55,000 to 95,000 clones in the sample, 82% are singletons; the top ten hold 1.5% to 2%. The specimen sequenced was peripheral blood. The receptors derive from a woman in her sixties with acute or convalescent COVID-19.

The J gene is TRBJ2-7, the V gene TRBV15; D is possibly TRBD1 (7 bases). Trimming took off 3 bases at V and 3 bases at J, with 18 bases between the two ends. CDR3 length equals 16 residues. CDR1 LNHNV and CDR2 YYDKDF come from the germline V gene (reference sequence). CDR3 nucleotides: TGTGCCACCAGCAGGATATCTCAGGGGGGATACTACGAGCAGTACTTC. Translation gives CATSRISQGGYYEQYF. Filled out from reference TRBV15 and TRBJ2-7, the complete variable domain reads DAMVIQNPRYQVTQFGKPVTLSCSQTLNHNVMYWYQQKSSQAPKLLFHYYDKDFNNEADTPDNFQSRRPNTSFCFLDIRSPGLGDTAMYLCATSRISQGGYYEQYFGPGTRLTVT.

The chain uses TRBV3-1 (or the pseudogene TRBV3-2) and TRBJ2-7, with 11 bases that match TRBD1. From germline, CDR1 is LGHDT and CDR2 YNNKEL (reference sequence). After removal of 4 bases from V and 2 bases from J, the junction contained 13 bases not matched to a gene. This CDR3 contains 18 residues. CDR3 residues: CASSRFWEKGQGAYEQYF. CDR3 in DNA: TGTGCCAGCAGCCGTTTTTGGGAAAAGGGACAGGGGGCCTACGAGCAGTACTTC.

This clone was seen once. The CDR3 reads CASSENSKRNEKLFF. For the CDR3, the DNA is TGTGCCAGCAGTGAAAACAGCAAACGTAATGAAAAACTGTTTTTT. The chain employs TRBV27 and TRBJ1-4, with unresolved D. V lost 5 bases and J lost 4, with 14 bases in between. Germline-derived CDR1 and CDR2 are MNHEY and SMNVEV (reference sequence). There are 15 residues in the CDR3.

CDR3 nucleotides: TGTGCCAGCAGTTTTGGGGGACAGGGCGATCAGCCCCAGCATTTT. This encodes CASSFGGQGDQPQHF. The V call is TRBV27, the J call TRBJ1-5; TRBD1 aligns across 9 bases. CDR1 is MNHEY, CDR2 SMNVEV, per germline (reference sequence). The CDR3 length is 15 residues. V was clipped by 3 bases and J by 5 bases; unmatched bases: 5.

CDR3 sequence: CAIRRDSGNTIYF. CDR3 nucleotides: TGTGCCATCAGGCGGGACTCTGGAAACACCATATATTTT. This chain joins TRBV10-3 and TRBJ1-3; D is ambiguous. Germline CDR1 ENHRY, CDR2 SYGVKD. This CDR3 comprises 13 residues. The ends were cut back, 6 bases at V and 0 bases at J, with 6 bases in the middle.

The rearrangement links TRBV5-6 to TRBJ1-5, with D possibly TRBD1 on 6 matching bases. This CDR3 has 15 residues. Germline CDR1 SGHDT, CDR2 YYEEEE. V was trimmed by 0 bases and J by 2 bases, leaving 9 bases between them. DNA of the CDR3: TGTGCCAGCAGCTTGGCACAGGGTCGCAATCAGCCCCAGCATTTT. It is translated as CASSLAQGRNQPQHF.

The gene calls are TRBV7-8 and TRBJ2-1, with TRBD2 matching 8 bases. Germline CDR1 is SGHVS and CDR2 is FQNEAQ. With V trimmed by 2 bases and J by 5 bases, 17 bases remained unmatched. The CDR3 has 19 amino acids. In DNA form, the CDR3 reads TGTGCCAGCAGCTTAAGGATAGCGGGGTTCACCGGGGCGGACAATGAGCAGTTCTTC. Protein sequence: CASSLRIAGFTGADNEQFF.

The chain combines TRBV11-3 with TRBJ2-3; 8 positions agree with TRBD2. The trim removed 7 bases at V and 1 base at J, leaving 1 base unmatched. The CDR3 has 13 amino acids. Per germline, CDR1 SGHNT and CDR2 YENEEA. The chain's CDR3 is CASKAGGTDTQYF. DNA for the CDR3: TGTGCCAGCAAAGCGGGGGGCACAGATACGCAGTATTTT.

This rearrangement joins TRBV2 to TRBJ2-7; TRBD2 agrees at 9 bases. CDR3 length: 16 amino acids. V trimming: 9 bases; J trimming: 1 base; junction bases outside the gene matches: 13. Germline V CDR1 and CDR2: SNHLY, FYNNEI. The CDR3 here is CARGVGLAGASYEQYF. DNA of the CDR3: TGTGCCAGAGGGGTAGGCTTAGCGGGGGCGTCCTACGAGCAGTACTTC.

This chain uses TRBV7-3 with TRBJ2-1; 9 nucleotides agree with TRBD2. Unmatched junction bases numbered 9, after V lost 6 bases and J lost 9 bases. The length of the CDR3 is 14 residues. Germline CDR1 and CDR2: SGHTA and FQGTGA. CDR3 protein: CASSWSGGPTEQFF. For the CDR3, the DNA is TGTGCCAGCAGTTGGAGCGGGGGGCCAACTGAGCAGTTCTTC. Drawing the rest from reference TRBV7-3 and TRBJ2-1, the complete variable domain is GAGVSQTPSNKVTEKGKYVELRCDPISGHTALYWYRQSLGQGPEFLIYFQGTGAADDSGLPNDRFFAVRPEGSVSTLKIQRTERGDSAVYLCASSWSGGPTEQFFGPGTRLTVL.

This chain uses TRBV3-1 (or the pseudogene TRBV3-2) with TRBJ2-3; 11 nucleotides match TRBD2. Trimming took 4 bases from V and 2 from J; bases not matched to a gene: 5. Germline-derived CDR1 and CDR2 are LGHDT and YNNKEL (reference sequence). The CDR3 sequence is 16 residues long. The CDR3 protein is CASSPGTSGNTDTQYF. The CDR3 coding sequence is TGTGCCAGCAGCCCCGGGACTAGCGGAAACACAGATACGCAGTATTTT.

This clone was found once. The chain carries TRBV30 and TRBJ2-3, with a possible D match to TRBD2 (6 bases). The germline gives CDR1 GTSNPN, CDR2 SVGIG (reference sequence). The ends were cut back, 0 bases at V and 4 bases at J, with 11 bases in the middle. The CDR3 consists of 14 residues. The CDR3 DNA follows: TGTGCCTGGAGTGTAAGGCGGGGAGCAGATACGCAGTATTTT. It is translated as CAWSVRRGADTQYF.

The CDR3 here is CASSDPRSINEKLFF. For the CDR3, the DNA is TGTGCCAGCAGTGACCCCAGATCAATTAATGAAAAACTGTTTTTT. V usage is TRBV25-1 and J usage is TRBJ1-4; D is unclear. Germline V gene sequence: CDR1 MGHDK, CDR2 SYGVNS. The CDR3 loop spans 15 amino acids. Trimming stripped 3 bases from V and 4 bases from J, with 12 bases between.

V and J are TRBV7-2 and TRBJ2-1; 12 nucleotides match TRBD2. Germline V gives CDR1 SGHTA, CDR2 FQGNSA. This CDR3 comprises 16 residues. After removal of 5 bases from V and 4 bases from J, the junction contained 6 bases not matched to a gene. The CDR3: CASSGPTSGGYNEQFF. Written as DNA, the CDR3 is TGTGCCAGCAGCGGTCCGACTAGCGGGGGATACAATGAGCAGTTCTTC.

The rearrangement uses TRBV5-5 and TRBJ1-3; 7 bases agree with TRBD1. The CDR3 sequence is 17 residues long. Germline values: CDR1 SGHKS, CDR2 YYEKEE (reference sequence). With 1 base clipped from V and 2 bases from J, the junction kept 9 bases outside the gene matches. For the CDR3, the DNA is TGTGCCAGCAGCTTGAGGGCCGACAGGGACACTGGAAACACCATATATTTT. This codes for CASSLRADRDTGNTIYF.

The rearrangement joins TRBV28 to TRBJ2-7; D gene ambiguous. CDR1 and CDR2 from the germline V gene are MDHEN and SYDVKM. This CDR3 has 15 residues. V lost 7 bases and J 0 bases, leaving 16 bases between the germline ends. CDR3 region: CASKRQPLSSYEQYF. CDR3 sequence (DNA): TGTGCCAGCAAGAGGCAACCTCTCAGCTCCTACGAGCAGTACTTC.